The sequence of this T cell receptor beta chain was determined in a study of chemoradiotherapy in HPV16-positive cancers. The study's findings and limits: Only a couple of HPV16-positive patients supplied the functional HPV-specificity definition.

Samples were taken several times over chemoradiotherapy. Comments on this clone: Its antigen is still unknown.

Sequencing used immunoSEQ multiplex PCR; TCRdb keeps in-frame clones, though not all of them. There are around 11,000 clones in the sample; roughly 92% occur only once, and under 2% lies in the top ten. CDR3 length: 11 residues. The V gene lost 0 bases and the J gene lost 2 bases, with 0 bases spanning the gap. The V gene's germline CDR1 is DFQATT and CDR2 SNEGSKA (reference sequence). The J gene is TRBJ2-3, the V gene TRBV20-1; no clear D gene. This material consisted of blood, taken from a patient who underwent chemoradiotherapy. This receptor was taken from a human donor with HPV-associated anogenital cancer. Here the CDR3 reads CSARDTDTQYF. The CDR3 DNA sequence: TGCAGTGCTAGAGACACAGATACGCAGTATTTT.